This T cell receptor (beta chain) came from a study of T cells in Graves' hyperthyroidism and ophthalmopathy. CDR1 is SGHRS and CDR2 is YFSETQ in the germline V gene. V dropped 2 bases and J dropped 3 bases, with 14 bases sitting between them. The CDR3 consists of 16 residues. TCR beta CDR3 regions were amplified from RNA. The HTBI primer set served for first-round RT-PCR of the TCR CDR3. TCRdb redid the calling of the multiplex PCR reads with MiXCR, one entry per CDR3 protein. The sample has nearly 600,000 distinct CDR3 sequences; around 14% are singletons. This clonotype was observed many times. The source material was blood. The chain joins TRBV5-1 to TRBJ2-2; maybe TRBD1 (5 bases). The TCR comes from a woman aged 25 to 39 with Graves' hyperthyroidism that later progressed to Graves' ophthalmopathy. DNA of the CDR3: TGCGCCAGCAGCTTACCCTCGGACACCTACACCGGGGAGCTGTTTTTT. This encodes CASSLPSDTYTGELFF.